A selection of T cell receptor beta chains follows, all from one sample in a study of cytomegalovirus exposure and HLA in healthy donors. Here immunoSEQ multiplex PCR was the method, and the copy in TCRdb shows in-frame clones only, minus some. The table lists some 200,000 clones, roughly 80% of them singletons. The sample comprised PBMCs. These receptors all come from a boy aged 5-17 years in good health and CMV-seronegative. CDR3s include the opening cysteine and the closing phenylalanine or tryptophan. The D gene is left open where the match is weak. The size field is filled for only some rows; it gives once, few, many or a size class.

size	D	V	J	CDR3	DNA
-	-	TRBV19	TRBJ1-1	CASSANNRGPAGTEAFF	TGTGCCAGTAGTGCGAATAATCGAGGCCCCGCGGGGACTGAAGCTTTCTTT
-	-	TRBV5-1	TRBJ2-7	CASSLSGRVNEQYF	TGCGCCAGCAGCTTGTCCGGGAGAGTCAACGAGCAGTACTTC
-	TRBD1	TRBV4-2	TRBJ1-2	CASSHRIGQGLPVDGYTF	TGTGCCAGCAGCCACCGTATTGGACAGGGGCTCCCTGTCGATGGCTACACCTTC
-	-	TRBV19	TRBJ1-2	CASSIGGTLGLIYGYTF	TGTGCCAGTAGTATTGGGGGGACTTTGGGTCTGATTTACGGCTACACCTTC
-	TRBD2	TRBV7-3	TRBJ2-6	CASSQGSGRGVPGANVLTF	TGTGCCAGCAGCCAGGGGAGCGGGAGGGGTGTCCCTGGGGCCAACGTCCTGACTTTC
-	TRBD1	TRBV6-1	TRBJ1-1	CASRAGQYTEAFF	TGTGCCAGCAGGGCGGGACAGTACACTGAAGCTTTCTTT
-	TRBD1	TRBV7-3	TRBJ2-3	CASSSRQGPDTQYF	TGTGCCAGCAGCTCAAGACAGGGACCAGATACGCAGTATTTT
-	TRBD2	TRBV15	TRBJ2-1	CATSRGWGGMPYNEQFF	TGTGCCACCAGCAGAGGGTGGGGAGGGATGCCCTACAATGAGCAGTTCTTC
-	TRBD2	TRBV30	TRBJ2-1	CAWSTGVAGELYNEQFF	TGTGCCTGGAGTACCGGGGTAGCGGGGGAGCTATACAATGAGCAGTTCTTC
few	TRBD1	TRBV5-1	TRBJ2-2	CASSFRDRNTGELFF	TGCGCCAGCAGCTTCCGGGACAGAAACACCGGGGAGCTGTTTTTT
-	-	TRBV10-2	TRBJ1-5	CASSEIRGFQPQHF	TGCGCCAGCAGTGAGATACGGGGTTTCCAGCCCCAGCATTTT
-	TRBD1	TRBV7-9	TRBJ2-7	CASSPTDRAYEQYF	TGTGCCAGCAGCCCAACGGACAGGGCCTACGAGCAGTACTTC
-	TRBD1	TRBV19	TRBJ1-1	CASSSRQGGEAFF	TGTGCCAGTAGTAGCAGACAGGGGGGTGAAGCTTTCTTT
-	-	TRBV5-4	TRBJ2-2	CASSLANSGHPNTGELFF	TGTGCCAGCAGCTTGGCGAATTCTGGACACCCGAACACCGGGGAGCTGTTTTTT
-	-	TRBV7-7	TRBJ1-1	CASSSTLNTEAFF	TGTGCTAGCAGCTCGACACTGAACACTGAAGCTTTCTTT
-	TRBD1	TRBV7-2	TRBJ1-1	CASSPDRGVPEAFF	TGTGCCAGCAGCCCGGACAGGGGGGTACCTGAAGCTTTCTTT
-	TRBD1	TRBV18	TRBJ1-5	CASSPDQTGSQPQHF	TGTGCCAGCTCCCCCGACCAGACAGGGAGTCAGCCCCAGCATTTT
once	-	TRBV4-1	TRBJ2-7	CASSQVGGKTDEQYF	TGCGCCAGCAGCCAAGTGGGGGGTAAGACTGACGAGCAGTACTTC
-	TRBD1	TRBV9	TRBJ1-1	CASSPPGQGAAFF	TGTGCCAGCAGCCCCCCGGGACAGGGTGCGGCTTTCTTT
-	TRBD1	TRBV2	TRBJ1-1	CASRGDSPLMNTEAFF	TGTGCCAGCAGAGGGGACAGCCCCTTAATGAACACTGAAGCTTTCTTT
few	-	TRBV30	TRBJ1-6	CAWRGPGQYNSPLHF	TGTGCCTGGAGGGGGCCCGGACAGTATAATTCACCCCTCCACTTT